What follows are 7 T cell receptor beta chains derived from one specimen sequenced in a study of cytotoxic CD8 clonotypes in ibrutinib-treated CLL. Using immunoSEQ multiplex PCR, the repertoire was profiled, and TCRdb retains in-frame clones only, with some absent. The sample has a few hundred thousand clones; 70% are singletons. This specimen consisted of PBMCs, obtained after 24 months of ibrutinib treatment. These receptors all stem from a human donor with chronic lymphocytic leukemia.

The V and J genes are TRBV11-2 and TRBJ1-2; unclear D gene. The CDR3 consists of 13 residues. The V end lost 5 bases, the J end lost 4 bases, and 11 bases lay between the germline ends. Germline V gene sequence: CDR1 SGHAT, CDR2 FQNNGV. CDR3 protein: CASSVDGIYGYTF. The CDR3 DNA is TGTGCCAGCAGCGTGGACGGTATCTATGGCTACACCTTC.

The chain joins TRBV9 to TRBJ2-7; 13 nucleotides line up with TRBD2. CDR1 SGDLS and CDR2 YYNGEE come from the germline V gene. The CDR3 totals 17 residues. V was clipped by 3 bases and J by 0 bases; unmatched bases: 6. The chain's CDR3 is CASSGGGLAGDSYEQYF. The DNA for the CDR3 is TGTGCCAGCAGCGGCGGAGGACTAGCGGGAGACTCCTACGAGCAGTACTTC.

This chain joins TRBV7-9 and TRBJ2-3; the D is unclear. V was trimmed by 5 bases and J by 0 bases, leaving 6 bases between them. Germline V gene lookup returns CDR1 SEHNR and CDR2 FQNEAQ (reference sequence). The CDR3 totals 13 residues. The CDR3 here is CASSRSSTDTQYF. The CDR3 DNA follows: TGTGCCAGCAGCCGAAGTAGCACAGATACGCAGTATTTT.

The DNA of the CDR3 is TGCAGCGTTCTTTTGCAGGGAGCACAGCCGAGCACTGAAGCTTTCTTT. Protein: CSVLLQGAQPSTEAFF. The J gene is TRBJ1-1, the V gene TRBV29-1, with D possibly matching TRBD1 (5 bases). The CDR3 spans 16 residues. V lost 5 bases and J 4 bases, leaving 23 bases between the germline ends. Germline CDR1 and CDR2: SQVTM and ANQGSEA.

The rearrangement joins TRBV11-2 to TRBJ2-5; D is tentatively TRBD1 or TRBD2 (5 bases each). This CDR3 spans 17 amino acids. V was cut by 1 base and J by 2 bases, with 17 bases left in between. CDR1 and CDR2 from the germline V gene are SGHAT and FQNNGV. The CDR3 DNA sequence: TGTGCCAGCAGCTTAGTCGGTGTGGGACGAGAGCAAGAGACCCAGTACTTC. It specifies CASSLVGVGREQETQYF.

The sample holds a few counts of this clone. This chain uses TRBV27 with TRBJ2-7; unclear D gene. The CDR3 is 13 amino acids. V gave up 5 bases and J gave up 6 bases, with 14 bases separating them. The germline CDR1 and CDR2 sequences are MNHEY and SMNVEV (reference sequence). The CDR3 region has the DNA TGTGCCAGCAGTCCCACACTGAACACCGAGCAGTACTTC. Its translation: CASSPTLNTEQYF.

This clone was detected only a few times. The genes are TRBV5-1 and TRBJ1-5, with unresolved D. Germline V gene data show CDR1 as SGHRS and CDR2 as YFSETQ. The CDR3 spans 15 residues. Trimming took off 4 bases at V and 2 bases at J, with 13 bases between the two ends. The CDR3 reads CASSPGEVGNQPQHF. Written as DNA, the CDR3 is TGCGCCAGCAGCCCTGGCGAGGTGGGCAATCAGCCCCAGCATTTT. Full variable domain (rest looked up from reference TRBV5-1 and TRBJ1-5): KAGVTQTPRYLIKTRGQQVTLSCSPISGHRSVSWYQQTPGQGLQFLFEYFSETQRNKGNFPGRFSGRQFSNSRSEMNVSTLELGDSALYLCASSPGEVGNQPQHFGDGTRLSIL.